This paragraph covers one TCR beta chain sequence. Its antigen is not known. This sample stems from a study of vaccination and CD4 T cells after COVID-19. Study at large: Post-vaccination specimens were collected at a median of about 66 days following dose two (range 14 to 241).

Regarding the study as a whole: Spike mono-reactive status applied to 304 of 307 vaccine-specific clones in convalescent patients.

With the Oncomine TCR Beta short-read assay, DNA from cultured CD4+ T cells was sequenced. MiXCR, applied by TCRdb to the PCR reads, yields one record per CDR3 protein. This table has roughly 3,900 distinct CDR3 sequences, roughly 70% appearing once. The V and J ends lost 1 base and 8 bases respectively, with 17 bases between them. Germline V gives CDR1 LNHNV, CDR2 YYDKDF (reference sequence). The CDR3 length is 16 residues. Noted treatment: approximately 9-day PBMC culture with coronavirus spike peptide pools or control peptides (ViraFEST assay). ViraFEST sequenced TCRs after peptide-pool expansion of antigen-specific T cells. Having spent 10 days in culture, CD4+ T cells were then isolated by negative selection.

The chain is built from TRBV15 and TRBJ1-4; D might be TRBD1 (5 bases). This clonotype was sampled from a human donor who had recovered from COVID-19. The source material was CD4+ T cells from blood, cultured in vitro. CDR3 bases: TGTGCCACCAGCAGAGGGACCGACAGAAATGGAGAAAAACTGTTTTTT. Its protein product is CATSRGTDRNGEKLFF.